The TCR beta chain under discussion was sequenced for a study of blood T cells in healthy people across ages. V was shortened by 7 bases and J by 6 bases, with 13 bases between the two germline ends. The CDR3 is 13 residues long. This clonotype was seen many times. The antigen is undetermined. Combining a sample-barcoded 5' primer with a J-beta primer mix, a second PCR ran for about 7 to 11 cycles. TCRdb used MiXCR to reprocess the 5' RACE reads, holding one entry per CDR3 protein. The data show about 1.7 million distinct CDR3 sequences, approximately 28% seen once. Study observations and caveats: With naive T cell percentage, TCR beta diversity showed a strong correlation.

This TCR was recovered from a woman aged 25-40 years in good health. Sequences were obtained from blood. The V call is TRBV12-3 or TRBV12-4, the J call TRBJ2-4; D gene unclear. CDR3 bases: TGTGCCAGCACCGTGGCTGAGGTAAACATTCAGTACTTC. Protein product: CASTVAEVNIQYF.